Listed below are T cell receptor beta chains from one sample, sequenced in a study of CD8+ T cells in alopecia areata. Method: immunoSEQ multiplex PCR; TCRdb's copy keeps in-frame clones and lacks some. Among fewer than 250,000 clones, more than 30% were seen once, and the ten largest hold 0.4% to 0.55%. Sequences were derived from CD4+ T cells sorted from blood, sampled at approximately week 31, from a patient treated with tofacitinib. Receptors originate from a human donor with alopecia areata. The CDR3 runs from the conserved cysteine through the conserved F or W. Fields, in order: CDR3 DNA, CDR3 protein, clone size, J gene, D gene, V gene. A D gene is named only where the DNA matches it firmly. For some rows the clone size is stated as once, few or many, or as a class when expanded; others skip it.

CDR3 DNA: TGTGCCAGCAGTGTTGGGGGGACAGGGATTTGGAACATTCAGTACTTC
CDR3 protein: CASSVGGTGIWNIQYF
clone size: NA
J gene: TRBJ2-4
D gene: TRBD1
V gene: TRBV2

CDR3 DNA: TGTGCCAGCAGCATAACGCTCCGCGGGTCACCCCTCCACTTT
CDR3 protein: CASSITLRGSPLHF
clone size: once
J gene: TRBJ1-6
D gene: NA
V gene: TRBV2

CDR3 DNA: TGTGCCTGGAGTGCTTCGTACGAGCAGTACTTC
CDR3 protein: CAWSASYEQYF
clone size: few
J gene: TRBJ2-7
D gene: NA
V gene: TRBV30

CDR3 DNA: TGTGCCTGGAGTCTGGGGATAGGTCAGCCCCAGCATTTT
CDR3 protein: CAWSLGIGQPQHF
clone size: NA
J gene: TRBJ1-5
D gene: NA
V gene: TRBV30

CDR3 DNA: TGTGCCTGGAGTGTACAGGGAGGTCAGCCCCAGCATTTT
CDR3 protein: CAWSVQGGQPQHF
clone size: NA
J gene: TRBJ1-5
D gene: NA
V gene: TRBV30

CDR3 DNA: TGTGCCACCAGCTTCGGGACCACAGATACGCAGTATTTT
CDR3 protein: CATSFGTTDTQYF
clone size: NA
J gene: TRBJ2-3
D gene: NA
V gene: TRBV15

CDR3 DNA: TGCGCCAGCAGCCAAGTAGCGGGAGATACGCAGTATTTT
CDR3 protein: CASSQVAGDTQYF
clone size: once
J gene: TRBJ2-3
D gene: TRBD2
V gene: TRBV4-1

CDR3 DNA: TGTGCCAGCAGCTTACGGGTAGAGGAAAAACTGTTTTTT
CDR3 protein: CASSLRVEEKLFF
clone size: few
J gene: TRBJ1-4
D gene: NA
V gene: TRBV7-2

CDR3 DNA: TGTGCCAGCAGCTCCCGGGAGGGCGGTCACTTCACCTTC
CDR3 protein: CASSSREGGHFTF
clone size: few
J gene: TRBJ1-2
D gene: NA
V gene: TRBV7-8

CDR3 DNA: TGCAGCGTTGAAGATCTAATGAGCAGGGAGCAGTTCTTC
CDR3 protein: CSVEDLMSREQFF
clone size: NA
J gene: TRBJ2-1
D gene: NA
V gene: TRBV29-1

CDR3 DNA: TGTGCCAGCCTCGCCCTTTCTGGGGCCAACGTCCTGACTTTC
CDR3 protein: CASLALSGANVLTF
clone size: NA
J gene: TRBJ2-6
D gene: NA
V gene: TRBV28

CDR3 DNA: TGTGCCAGCAGCCAAGACGAGGGGAAAGAGACCCAGTACTTC
CDR3 protein: CASSQDEGKETQYF
clone size: NA
J gene: TRBJ2-5
D gene: NA
V gene: TRBV4-2

CDR3 DNA: TGTGCCTCGAGTAAGGACGCGAACACCGGGGAGCTGTTTTTT
CDR3 protein: CASSKDANTGELFF
clone size: NA
J gene: TRBJ2-2
D gene: NA
V gene: TRBV30

CDR3 DNA: TGTGCCAGCAGCTTAGCACTAGCGGGAACGGGGACCCAGTACTTC
CDR3 protein: CASSLALAGTGTQYF
clone size: NA
J gene: TRBJ2-5
D gene: TRBD2
V gene: TRBV7-6

CDR3 DNA: TGTGCCAGCAGCACCCGGAGGGTGACGAACAATGAGCAGTTCTTC
CDR3 protein: CASSTRRVTNNEQFF
clone size: NA
J gene: TRBJ2-1
D gene: NA
V gene: TRBV7-3

CDR3 DNA: TGTGCCAGCAACACCGGGACTAGCGGGAGTTACAATGAGCAGTTCTTC
CDR3 protein: CASNTGTSGSYNEQFF
clone size: NA
J gene: TRBJ2-1
D gene: TRBD2
V gene: TRBV6-6

CDR3 DNA: TGTGCCAGCAGTCACAGACAGGGACTGAACACTGAAGCTTTCTTT
CDR3 protein: CASSHRQGLNTEAFF
clone size: once
J gene: TRBJ1-1
D gene: TRBD1
V gene: TRBV6-1

CDR3 DNA: TGTGCCAGCAGTTCAACCGGGACAGGGGGTTACGAGCAGTACTTC
CDR3 protein: CASSSTGTGGYEQYF
clone size: few
J gene: TRBJ2-7
D gene: TRBD1
V gene: TRBV6-5

CDR3 DNA: TGTGCCAGCAGCATCGGGACTAGCGGGGGACAGGATACGCAGTATTTT
CDR3 protein: CASSIGTSGGQDTQYF
clone size: many
J gene: TRBJ2-3
D gene: TRBD2
V gene: TRBV5-8

CDR3 DNA: TGTGCCAGCAGCTTAATGGGGGGCCGCGAAGAGACCCAGTACTTC
CDR3 protein: CASSLMGGREETQYF
clone size: few
J gene: TRBJ2-5
D gene: NA
V gene: TRBV7-3

CDR3 DNA: TGTGCCAGCTCACCAAACCCTCCTAGCACAGATACGCAGTATTTT
CDR3 protein: CASSPNPPSTDTQYF
clone size: few
J gene: TRBJ2-3
D gene: NA
V gene: TRBV18

CDR3 DNA: TGTGCCAGCACCCTTTCAGGGGCTCTAGCCAAAAACATTCAGTACTTC
CDR3 protein: CASTLSGALAKNIQYF
clone size: once
J gene: TRBJ2-4
D gene: NA
V gene: TRBV27

CDR3 DNA: TGTGCCAGCAGCTTATCAAGACTAGCGGGGGGTAAGGAGCAGTTCTTC
CDR3 protein: CASSLSRLAGGKEQFF
clone size: many
J gene: TRBJ2-1
D gene: TRBD2
V gene: TRBV7-2

CDR3 DNA: TGTGCCAGCAGCCCTAGGACAGAAAAAAACATTCAGTACTTC
CDR3 protein: CASSPRTEKNIQYF
clone size: few
J gene: TRBJ2-4
D gene: NA
V gene: TRBV14

CDR3 DNA: TGCGCCAGCAGCCAAGGCGTAACGGGACCCTATTCCTACGAGCAGTACTTC
CDR3 protein: CASSQGVTGPYSYEQYF
clone size: NA
J gene: TRBJ2-7
D gene: NA
V gene: TRBV4-1

CDR3 DNA: TGTGCCAGCAGTGACGGCCCTAATGAAAAACTGTTTTTT
CDR3 protein: CASSDGPNEKLFF
clone size: once
J gene: TRBJ1-4
D gene: NA
V gene: TRBV25-1

CDR3 DNA: TGTGCCTGGTCGAGGGGGCAACGGCAGCCCCAGCATTTT
CDR3 protein: CAWSRGQRQPQHF
clone size: once
J gene: TRBJ1-5
D gene: TRBD1
V gene: TRBV30

CDR3 DNA: TGCGCCAGCAGCTCCCCGGACCGCACAGATACGCAGTATTTT
CDR3 protein: CASSSPDRTDTQYF
clone size: NA
J gene: TRBJ2-3
D gene: NA
V gene: TRBV5-1

CDR3 DNA: TGTGCCAGCACGCGCGGGCCGTTTTTCTCCGAGCAGTACTTC
CDR3 protein: CASTRGPFFSEQYF
clone size: few
J gene: TRBJ2-7
D gene: NA
V gene: TRBV6-1

CDR3 DNA: TGTGCCAGCTACACTGACAGATCCTACGAGCAGTACTTC
CDR3 protein: CASYTDRSYEQYF
clone size: few
J gene: TRBJ2-7
D gene: NA
V gene: TRBV2

CDR3 DNA: TGTGCCAGCAGTTACTCGGCCCCCGGGACAGTCTACGAGCAGTACTTC
CDR3 protein: CASSYSAPGTVYEQYF
clone size: NA
J gene: TRBJ2-7
D gene: TRBD1
V gene: TRBV6-5

CDR3 DNA: TGTGCCAGCAGCTTGGCTCCCCCTAGCCAAGAGACCCAGTACTTC
CDR3 protein: CASSLAPPSQETQYF
clone size: once
J gene: TRBJ2-5
D gene: NA
V gene: TRBV5-4

CDR3 DNA: TGTGCCAGCAGCCCGATAATGAACACTGAAGCTTTCTTT
CDR3 protein: CASSPIMNTEAFF
clone size: NA
J gene: TRBJ1-1
D gene: NA
V gene: TRBV5-6

CDR3 DNA: TGTGCCTGGAGTGTAAAAGCGGGAGAGACCCAGTACTTC
CDR3 protein: CAWSVKAGETQYF
clone size: NA
J gene: TRBJ2-5
D gene: NA
V gene: TRBV30